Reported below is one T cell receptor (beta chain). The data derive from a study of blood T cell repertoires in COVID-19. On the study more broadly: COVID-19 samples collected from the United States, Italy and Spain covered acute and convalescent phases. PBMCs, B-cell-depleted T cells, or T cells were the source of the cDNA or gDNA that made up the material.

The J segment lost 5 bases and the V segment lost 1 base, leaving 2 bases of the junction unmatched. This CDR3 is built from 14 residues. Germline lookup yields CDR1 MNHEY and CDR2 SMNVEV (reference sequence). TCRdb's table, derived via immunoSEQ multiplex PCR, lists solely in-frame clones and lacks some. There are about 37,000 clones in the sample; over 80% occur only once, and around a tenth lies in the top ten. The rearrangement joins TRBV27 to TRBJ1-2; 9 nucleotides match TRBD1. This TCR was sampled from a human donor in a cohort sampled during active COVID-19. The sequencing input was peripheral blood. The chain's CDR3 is CASSLWDRDYGYTF. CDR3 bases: TGTGCCAGCAGTTTATGGGACAGGGATTATGGCTACACCTTC.